Presented here are 28 T cell receptor beta chains from one specimen sequenced in a study of post-analysis software for immune sequencing data. Notes on the study in general: A handful of TRBV segments appeared more often in patients than in controls, and TRBV5-6, TRBV5-1 and TRBV20-1 were among these.

No antigen is known for these receptors. Unique molecular identifiers tagged the TCR beta cDNA libraries. MiXCR, run by TCRdb on the PCR reads, gives a single entry per CDR3 protein. The sample records about 430,000 distinct CDR3 sequences, approximately 39% being singletons. Material for sequencing was blood. The source is a girl aged 2 to 9 with multiple sclerosis.

The chain combines TRBV20-1 with TRBJ1-6; D unclear. CDR1 DFQATT and CDR2 SNEGSKA come from the germline V gene (reference sequence). This CDR3 spans 14 amino acids. With 8 bases removed from V and 0 bases from J, the gap between germline ends came to 11 bases. The CDR3 region has the DNA TGCAGTCCCAAGGGTAGCTCCTATAATTCACCCCTCCACTTT. As protein: CSPKGSSYNSPLHF.

The table lists this clonotype with a few counts. This chain links TRBV12-3 or TRBV12-4 with TRBJ1-4; perhaps TRBD1 as D (5 bases). The germline V and J ends were trimmed by 7 bases and 6 bases, with 15 bases remaining between them. This CDR3 has 14 amino acids. The CDR3 DNA reads TGTGCCAGCACTTCCCCAGGGAGGTATGAAAAACTGTTTTTT. This translates into CASTSPGRYEKLFF.

This clonotype was counted a few times. This chain links TRBV28 with TRBJ1-1; no reliable D call. The germline CDR1 and CDR2 sequences are MDHEN and SYDVKM. This CDR3 spans 12 amino acids. The V gene lost 2 bases and the J gene lost 7 bases, with 8 bases spanning the gap. CDR3 loop: CASSLDGREAFF. The CDR3 DNA follows: TGTGCCAGCAGTTTAGATGGTCGTGAAGCTTTCTTT.

The chain uses TRBV7-2 and TRBJ1-2; D perhaps matches TRBD1 (5 bases). The germline V and J ends were trimmed by 5 bases and 2 bases, with 12 bases remaining between them. The CDR3 contains 14 residues. CDR1 and CDR2 from the germline V gene are SGHTA and FQGNSA. CDR3 residues: CASSRGGENYGYTF. As DNA, the CDR3 is TGTGCCAGCAGCCGCGGGGGGGAAAACTATGGCTACACCTTC.

This CDR3 reads CSARDDRGDTQYF. CDR3 nucleotide sequence: TGCAGTGCTAGAGATGACCGGGGTGATACGCAGTATTTT. This chain uses TRBV20-1 with TRBJ2-3; weak D call: TRBD2 (5 bases). Between the trimmed V and J ends, which lost 0 bases and 6 bases, there was a span of 10 bases. The CDR3 has 13 amino acids. Germline V gives CDR1 DFQATT, CDR2 SNEGSKA (reference sequence).

A few counts support this clonotype. The chain is built from TRBV12-3 or TRBV12-4 and TRBJ2-5; weak D call: TRBD2 (6 bases). CDR3 size: 15 residues. Trimming took off 0 bases at V and 4 bases at J, with 12 bases between the two ends. CDR3 sequence reads: CASSLAGGRGETQYF. DNA for the CDR3: TGTGCCAGCAGTTTAGCGGGGGGTCGGGGAGAGACCCAGTACTTC.

The chain carries TRBV6-5 and TRBJ1-2; weak D call: TRBD1 (6 bases). Trimming stripped 1 base from V and 3 bases from J, with 15 bases between. The CDR3 loop spans 16 amino acids. Germline V gene sequence: CDR1 MNHEY, CDR2 SVGAGI. The CDR3 region has the DNA TGTGCCAGCAGTTACTACTACAGGGAAGTGGACTATGGCTACACCTTC. Its protein is CASSYYYREVDYGYTF.

A word on this clonotype: Sequence at one end of the junction differs from germline and may be a read error. The chain links TRBV7-9 to TRBJ2-4, with D tentatively TRBD1 (8 bases). From germline, CDR1 is SEHNR and CDR2 FQNEAQ (reference sequence). CDR3 size: 18 residues. The CDR3 DNA is TGTGCCGGCAGCCCCCCCCGCGCGGGGGACAGGGCCAAAAACATTCAGTACTTC. Amino acid sequence: CAGSPPRAGDRAKNIQYF.

This clonotype occurred a few times. The rearrangement uses TRBV29-1 and TRBJ2-5; D is uncertain. The length of the CDR3 is 15 residues. Trimming shortened V by 3 bases and J by 4 bases, and 18 bases separated the two germline ends. In germline, CDR1 is SQVTM, CDR2 ANQGSEA. The CDR3 region is CSVDLAGTLTETQYF. The DNA of the CDR3 is TGCAGCGTTGATCTCGCTGGCACGCTAACAGAGACCCAGTACTTC.

The V gene is TRBV24-1, the J gene TRBJ2-6, with no clear D. Trimming cost V 3 bases and J 0 bases, with 5 bases left between them. The CDR3 is made up of 15 amino acids. Germline V gene sequence: CDR1 KGHDR, CDR2 SFDVKD. CDR3 region: CATSDPRSGANVLTF. In DNA form, the CDR3 reads TGTGCCACCAGTGATCCCCGCTCTGGGGCCAACGTCCTGACTTTC.

This clonotype was recorded once. The V gene is TRBV20-1, the J gene TRBJ2-5; tentative D call: TRBD2 (5 bases). The V end lost 3 bases, the J end lost 11 bases, and 22 bases lay between the germline ends. CDR3 length: 14 amino acids. Germline loops: CDR1 DFQATT, CDR2 SNEGSKA (reference sequence). CDR3 in amino acids: CSARPVTRTREQYF. CDR3 nucleotide sequence: TGCAGTGCTAGGCCGGTCACCCGAACGAGGGAGCAGTACTTC.

A few counts support this clonotype. The chain carries TRBV10-3 and TRBJ2-5; D is perhaps TRBD2 (6 bases). Germline CDR1 is ENHRY and CDR2 is SYGVKD. V lost 3 bases, J lost 0 bases, and 11 bases lay in between. The CDR3 loop spans 15 amino acids. The CDR3 here is CAISEGASDQETQYF. DNA for the CDR3: TGTGCCATCAGTGAAGGAGCTAGCGACCAAGAGACCCAGTACTTC.

The chain has TRBV20-1 and TRBJ1-5, with D hard to call. V was clipped by 1 base and J by 6 bases, with 7 bases between them. This CDR3 is 12 amino acids long. Germline values: CDR1 DFQATT, CDR2 SNEGSKA (reference sequence). This chain's CDR3 is CSARVGSQPQHF. CDR3 DNA sequence: TGCAGTGCTAGAGTCGGCAGTCAGCCCCAGCATTTT.

This clonotype was picked up a small number of times. The rearrangement uses TRBV7-6 and TRBJ2-1, with 13 bases identical to TRBD2. The J segment lost 8 bases and the V segment lost 1 base, leaving 5 bases of the junction unmatched. Germline V gene sequence: CDR1 SGHVS, CDR2 FNYEAQ. There are 16 residues in the CDR3. The CDR3 bases are TGTGCCAGCAGCTTAGATACTAGCGGGAGGGGGGATGAGCAGTTCTTC. This translates into CASSLDTSGRGDEQFF.

The chain is built from TRBV6-6 and TRBJ1-2; D not certain. The CDR3 totals 16 residues. The V and J ends lost 4 bases and 2 bases respectively, with 17 bases between them. Germline-derived CDR1 and CDR2 are MNHNY and SVGAGI (reference sequence). The CDR3, as DNA: TGTGCCAGCAGTTCCCGTGAAGCCCTATTAAACTATGGCTACACCTTC. Translated, it gives CASSSREALLNYGYTF.

This chain connects TRBV20-1 to TRBJ2-1; 8 bases are shared with TRBD2. CDR1 DFQATT and CDR2 SNEGSKA come from the germline V gene (reference sequence). The CDR3 is 16 residues long. With V trimmed by 5 bases and J by 3 bases, 12 bases remained unmatched. The CDR3 spells CSAAPVGSGNYNEQFF. The CDR3 nucleotides read TGCAGTGCTGCCCCCGTGGGTAGCGGGAACTACAATGAGCAGTTCTTC.

The V and J genes are TRBV5-4 and TRBJ2-7, with D possibly being TRBD2 (7 bases). Trimming removed 3 bases at V and 4 bases at J, with 14 bases between. CDR3 size: 14 residues. CDR1 SGHNT and CDR2 YYREEE come from the germline V gene (reference sequence). The CDR3 DNA reads as TGTGCCAGCAGCTCGGGTCGGGGGGCTTACGAGCAGTACTTC. This codes for CASSSGRGAYEQYF.

The chain employs TRBV12-5 and TRBJ2-1, with 8 bases that match TRBD2. Unmatched junction bases numbered 4, after V lost 2 bases and J lost 4 bases. Germline CDR1 is LGHNT and CDR2 is FRNRAP. The CDR3 loop spans 15 amino acids. The CDR3 here is CASGLTSGAYNEQFF. CDR3 DNA: TGTGCTAGTGGTTTGACTAGCGGAGCTTACAATGAGCAGTTCTTC.

This clonotype was found a few times. V usage is TRBV20-1 and J usage is TRBJ1-1; a possible D gene is TRBD1 (6 bases). The CDR3 is made up of 13 amino acids. With 6 bases removed from V and 0 bases from J, the gap between germline ends came to 11 bases. CDR1 and CDR2 from the germline V gene are DFQATT and SNEGSKA (reference sequence). CDR3 sequence reads: CSALGHLNTEAFF. In nucleotides, the CDR3 is TGCAGTGCGCTGGGACACCTGAACACTGAAGCTTTCTTT.

V is TRBV5-1 and J is TRBJ1-3; D is possibly TRBD1 (5 bases). The CDR3 is 14 residues long. Looked up from germline, CDR1 is SGHRS and CDR2 is YFSETQ. Trimming left V 4 bases short and J 0 bases short, with 8 bases between. The chain's CDR3 is CASSGGSSGNTIYF. The DNA of the CDR3 is TGCGCCAGCAGCGGGGGGAGCTCTGGAAACACCATATATTTT.

This clonotype came up a few times. The V call is TRBV28, the J call TRBJ2-3; TRBD2 aligns across 7 bases. Trimming took 6 bases from V and 6 from J; bases not matched to a gene: 21. Germline V gene sequence: CDR1 MDHEN, CDR2 SYDVKM. This CDR3 has 18 amino acids. For the CDR3, the DNA is TGTGCCAGCAGGCCGAATAGCGGGCGCACTTACGGAGGGGATACGCAGTATTTT. This translates into CASRPNSGRTYGGDTQYF.

The gene calls are TRBV28 and TRBJ2-1; the D is unclear. V was clipped by 7 bases and J by 5 bases, with 18 bases between them. CDR1 and CDR2 from the germline V gene are MDHEN and SYDVKM. This CDR3 region has 15 residues. This CDR3 reads CASTKGAFWDNEQFF. DNA for the CDR3: TGTGCCAGCACCAAAGGAGCGTTCTGGGACAATGAGCAGTTCTTC.

The chain uses TRBV11-2 and TRBJ2-1; 9 nucleotides line up with TRBD2. With 1 base clipped from V and 8 bases from J, the junction kept 9 bases outside the gene matches. The germline V gene has CDR1 SGHAT and CDR2 FQNNGV. The CDR3 extends over 16 amino acids. The CDR3 nucleotides are TGTGCCAGCAGCTTAGTCGGCGGGAGGGCCGTACATGAGCAGTTCTTC. This gives the protein CASSLVGGRAVHEQFF.

This clonotype appeared a few times. The chain combines TRBV5-1 with TRBJ2-1; D remains unclear. The CDR3 sequence is 13 residues long. The V gene lost 0 bases and the J gene lost 2 bases, with 3 bases spanning the gap. From germline, CDR1 is SGHRS and CDR2 YFSETQ. The CDR3 DNA is TGCGCCAGCAGCTTGGTTGCCTACAATGAGCAGTTCTTC. Protein product: CASSLVAYNEQFF.

The chain couples TRBV29-1 to TRBJ1-1; no reliable D call. Germline loops: CDR1 SQVTM, CDR2 ANQGSEA. This CDR3 comprises 13 residues. The CDR3 loop is CIPLPAGNTEAFF. The CDR3 DNA follows: TGCATCCCGCTTCCGGCAGGGAACACTGAAGCTTTCTTT.

This clonotype was detected only a few times. The rearrangement uses TRBV20-1 and TRBJ2-5, with D unresolved. CDR1 is DFQATT, CDR2 SNEGSKA, per germline (reference sequence). V dropped 6 bases and J dropped 1 base, with 9 bases sitting between them. The CDR3 runs to 12 residues. CDR3 in amino acids: CSAYDTQETQYF. Written as DNA, the CDR3 is TGCAGTGCCTATGACACCCAAGAGACCCAGTACTTC.

This clonotype was seen a few times. CDR3 sequence reads: CSAIPITLQETQYF. The DNA of the CDR3 is TGCAGCGCTATCCCGATTACACTCCAAGAGACCCAGTACTTC. This chain uses TRBV29-1 with TRBJ2-5; no clear D gene. V lost 7 bases to trimming and J lost 1 base, with 16 bases between them. The CDR3 totals 14 residues. Germline lookup yields CDR1 SQVTM and CDR2 ANQGSEA.

This rearrangement joins TRBV20-1 to TRBJ2-7; D remains unclear. The CDR3 is 12 residues long. Germline values: CDR1 DFQATT, CDR2 SNEGSKA (reference sequence). Trimming removed 5 bases at V and 2 bases at J, with 10 bases between. The CDR3 DNA sequence: TGCAGTGCTCGAGCAGTAACCTACGAGCAGTACTTC. It yields the protein CSARAVTYEQYF.